Presented here are 18 T cell receptor beta chains from one specimen sequenced in a study of shared clonotypes between healthy human individuals (dated by TCRdb to 2020 to 2022). Preparation of the library involved the immunoSEQ multiplex PCR assay. TCRdb's version of the immuneACCESS table is confined to in-frame rearrangements and falls short of the full clone set. An unresolved V gene accounts for under half of the shortfall where checked; the remainder is of unknown origin. Within this sample are 2 million to 2.5 million clones, with 80% to 95% of them counted one time only. Roughly 0.36% of the sample goes to the ten largest clones. The sample consisted of naive CD4+ T cells from PBMCs. This sample's cell subset or site label indicates: CD45RA+ positively selected. Every receptor here comes from a man in his late teens or twenties in good health. Some clones in this sample may be carry-over from other donors' samples.

This sequence joins TRBV28 and TRBJ2-1, with D tentatively TRBD2 (6 bases). Germline CDR1 and CDR2: MDHEN and SYDVKM. The V end lost 5 bases, the J end lost 4 bases, and 30 bases lay between the germline ends. This CDR3 is 20 amino acids long. The CDR3 sequence: CASSVPAYSGASPVYNEQFF. The CDR3 region has the DNA TGTGCCAGCAGTGTCCCTGCGTATTCGGGAGCCTCTCCGGTATACAATGAGCAGTTCTTC.

The V gene is TRBV30, the J gene TRBJ2-3; D call uncertain. The CDR3 covers 15 residues. V lost 0 bases and J lost 2, with 12 bases in between. Germline loops: CDR1 GTSNPN, CDR2 SVGIG (reference sequence). The CDR3 DNA follows: TGTGCCTGGAGTGTTGGTCAGGAGAACACAGATACGCAGTATTTT. Amino acid sequence: CAWSVGQENTDTQYF.

The chain recombines TRBV6-1 with TRBJ2-5, with D unresolved. V was trimmed by 8 bases and J by 7 bases, leaving 14 bases between them. There are 12 residues in the CDR3. The germline CDR1 and CDR2 sequences are MNHNS and SASEGT. The CDR3 region is CASRRQGATQYF. The CDR3 nucleotides read TGTGCCAGCCGCCGACAAGGAGCGACCCAGTACTTC.

V usage is TRBV7-3 and J usage is TRBJ2-1; no definite D call. V shed 4 bases and J shed 3 bases, with 7 bases lying between them. Germline lookup yields CDR1 SGHTA and CDR2 FQGTGA. The CDR3 runs 13 residues. The CDR3 region is CASSYDNYNEQFF. As DNA, the CDR3 is TGTGCCAGCAGCTACGACAACTACAATGAGCAGTTCTTC.

The V gene is TRBV28, the J gene TRBJ2-3; the match to TRBD1 covers 9 bases. The V gene's germline CDR1 is MDHEN and CDR2 SYDVKM. This CDR3 has 18 residues. J was trimmed by 6 bases and V by 4 bases; bases with no gene match: 17. CDR3 in DNA: TGTGCCAGCAGTTCTTTTGGACCCGGGACAGGGAAGATGGATACGCAGTATTTT. Translated: CASSSFGPGTGKMDTQYF.

The rearrangement joins TRBV9 to TRBJ2-5; possibly TRBD1 for D (6 bases). V was cut by 2 bases and J by 4 bases, with 15 bases left in between. The CDR3 runs to 15 residues. The germline V gene encodes CDR1 SGDLS and CDR2 YYNGEE. CDR3 nucleotides: TGTGCCAGCAGCGTCAGAGCAGGGGCTGGAGAGACCCAGTACTTC. Translated: CASSVRAGAGETQYF.

The chain carries TRBV7-3 and TRBJ2-3; D is ambiguous. The germline V gene encodes CDR1 SGHTA and CDR2 FQGTGA. The length of the CDR3 is 14 residues. Trimming removed 3 bases from V and 2 bases from J, with 9 bases in between. The CDR3 nucleotides are TGTGCCAGCAGCTTGACCAGGCTCACAGATACGCAGTATTTT. This translates into CASSLTRLTDTQYF.

The chain combines TRBV5-8 with TRBJ1-2; D gene ambiguous. Germline CDR1 SGHTS, CDR2 YDEGEE. V gave up 1 base and J gave up 8 bases, with 3 bases separating them. CDR3 length equals 10 residues. The CDR3 region is CASSLSGYTF. DNA of the CDR3: TGTGCCAGCAGCTTGAGCGGCTACACCTTC.

The CDR3 DNA follows: TGTGCCAGCGGGGACGGTCAATTGGGAAAACTGTTTTTT. It encodes CASGDGQLGKLFF. V usage is TRBV5-5 and J usage is TRBJ1-4, with a possible D match to TRBD1 (5 bases). V was cut by 7 bases and J by 10 bases, with 17 bases left in between. Germline values: CDR1 SGHKS, CDR2 YYEKEE (reference sequence). The CDR3 extends over 13 amino acids.

This clone was seen only once. CDR3 nucleotide sequence: TGTGCCAGCAAAGGACCGTGGGGCGGAGGGCCCGGTGAGCAGTTCTTC. Protein product: CASKGPWGGGPGEQFF. The gene calls are TRBV2 and TRBJ2-1; D might be TRBD2 (6 bases). The CDR3 contains 16 residues. Germline CDR1 SNHLY, CDR2 FYNNEI. The V end was cut by 7 bases, the J end by 9 bases, with 25 bases between.

The V and J genes are TRBV9 and TRBJ2-1, with D unclear. CDR1 is SGDLS, CDR2 YYNGEE, per germline. The CDR3 sequence is 17 residues long. With 3 bases removed from V and 1 base from J, the gap between germline ends came to 17 bases. CDR3 nucleotide sequence: TGTGCCAGCAGCGCAATCCTCGGTCGGAAGTCCTACAATGAGCAGTTCTTC. This codes for CASSAILGRKSYNEQFF.

This rearrangement joins TRBV27 to TRBJ2-1; D perhaps matches TRBD2 (6 bases). The V gene's germline CDR1 is MNHEY and CDR2 SMNVEV (reference sequence). This CDR3 has 13 amino acids. The ends were cut back, 6 bases at V and 8 bases at J, with 14 bases in the middle. This CDR3 is CASRLRGRDEQFF. The CDR3 DNA reads TGTGCCAGCAGGTTGCGGGGTCGAGATGAGCAGTTCTTC.

The chain is built from TRBV10-3 and TRBJ2-1; TRBD2 aligns across 10 bases. Trimming cost V 3 bases and J 5 bases; bases outside gene matches: 7. The CDR3 sequence is 16 residues long. CDR1 ENHRY and CDR2 SYGVKD come from the germline V gene. The CDR3 coding sequence is TGTGCCATCAGTGACCCCGGGACTAGCGCCCACAATGAGCAGTTCTTC. It codes for CAISDPGTSAHNEQFF.

In its sample, this clone was seen once. The V and J genes are TRBV5-1 and TRBJ2-2, with 8 bases lining up with TRBD1. The CDR3 extends over 15 amino acids. CDR1 is SGHRS and CDR2 is YFSETQ in the germline V gene. The V gene end was trimmed by 2 bases and the J gene end by 4 bases; junction bases not matched to a gene: 4. The CDR3 sequence is CASSLFQGATGELFF. The CDR3 coding sequence is TGCGCCAGCAGCTTATTCCAGGGGGCCACCGGGGAGCTGTTTTTT.

V is TRBV28 and J is TRBJ2-2; D unclear. V gave up 2 bases and J gave up 3 bases, with 13 bases separating them. The length of the CDR3 is 16 residues. Germline values: CDR1 MDHEN, CDR2 SYDVKM. CDR3 coding DNA: TGTGCCAGCAGTTTAAGTAAGAAGGCCCACACCGGGGAGCTGTTTTTT. This sequence encodes CASSLSKKAHTGELFF.

In regard to this clone: Other DNA variants within this sample encode the same CDR3. J is TRBJ2-7 and V is TRBV27; 7 positions match TRBD2. The CDR3 contains 14 residues. Per germline, CDR1 MNHEY and CDR2 SMNVEV (reference sequence). The V gene end was trimmed by 2 bases and the J gene end by 2 bases; junction bases not matched to a gene: 3. CDR3 nucleotides: TGTGCCAGCAGTTTAGGCGGGAGAGCCTACGAGCAGTACTTC. This translates into CASSLGGRAYEQYF.

As regards this clone: At the DNA level, this CDR3 is encoded by other sequences in the same sample as well. The chain is built from TRBV7-9 and TRBJ2-5; no clear D gene. Germline-derived CDR1 and CDR2 are SEHNR and FQNEAQ (reference sequence). With 3 bases removed from V and 5 bases from J, the gap between germline ends came to 1 base. This CDR3 contains 10 residues. Here the CDR3 reads CASSFETQYF. In DNA, the CDR3 is TGTGCCAGCAGCTTTGAGACCCAGTACTTC.

This rearrangement joins TRBV9 to TRBJ1-4; D call uncertain. The V gene lost 3 bases and the J gene lost 4 bases, with 10 bases spanning the gap. The CDR3 length is 14 residues. The germline gives CDR1 SGDLS, CDR2 YYNGEE. For the CDR3, the DNA is TGTGCCAGCAGCGAGGACCGATTTAATGAAAAACTGTTTTTT. Translation: CASSEDRFNEKLFF.